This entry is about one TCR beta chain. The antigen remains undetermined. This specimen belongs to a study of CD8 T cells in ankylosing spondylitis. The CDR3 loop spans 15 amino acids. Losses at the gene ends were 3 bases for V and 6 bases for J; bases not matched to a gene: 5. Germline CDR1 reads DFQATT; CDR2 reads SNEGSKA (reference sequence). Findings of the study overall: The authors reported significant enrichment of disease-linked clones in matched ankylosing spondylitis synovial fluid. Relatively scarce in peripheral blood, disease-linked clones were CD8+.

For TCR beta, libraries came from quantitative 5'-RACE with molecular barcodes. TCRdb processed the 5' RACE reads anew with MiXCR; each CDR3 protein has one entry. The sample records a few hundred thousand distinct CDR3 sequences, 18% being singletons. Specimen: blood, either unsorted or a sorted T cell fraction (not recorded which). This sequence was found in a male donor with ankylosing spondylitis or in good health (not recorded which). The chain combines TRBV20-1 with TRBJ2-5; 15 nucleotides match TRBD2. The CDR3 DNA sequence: TGCAGTGCTAGGGGACTAGCGGGAGGCGAGCAGACCCAGTACTTC. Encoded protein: CSARGLAGGEQTQYF.